This T cell receptor (beta chain) was sequenced during a study of blood T cell repertoires in COVID-19. Study overall: The United States, Italy and Spain provided the acute and convalescent COVID-19 samples. In each case, the material was cDNA or gDNA derived from T cells, B-cell-depleted T cells, or PBMCs.

Germline V lookup: CDR1 KGHSH, CDR2 LQKENI. Losses at the gene ends were 4 bases for V and 4 bases for J; bases not matched to a gene: 3. This CDR3 has 13 amino acids. As handled by the study authors: How many nucleated cells were present was estimated from reference gene primer amplification. Method: immunoSEQ multiplex PCR; TCRdb's copy keeps in-frame clones and lacks some. The DNA was the basis for D and trimming; V, J and clone size are from that table. In the table there are about 130,000 clones, around 74% of which are singletons. Seattle researchers signed up patients amid active infection and tracked them longitudinally.

Sequenced input: peripheral blood. J is TRBJ1-1 and V is TRBV18; 7 bases fit TRBD1. The source is a man aged 80 or over with COVID-19, enrolled during active disease. The CDR3 DNA reads TGTGCCAGCTCACAGGGGGCATTCACTGAAGCTTTCTTT. It is translated as CASSQGAFTEAFF.